These 6 T cell receptor beta chains share one sample of origin, sequenced in a study of cytomegalovirus exposure and HLA in healthy donors. It was with 60 Vbeta and 13 Jbeta primers that the PCR ran. Measured with immunoSEQ multiplex PCR; TCRdb has only the in-frame clones, and not every one. The sample yields more than 90,000 clones, around 74% seen once. The sequenced sample consisted of PBMCs. Source of these receptors: a man aged 40-50 years in good health and CMV-seropositive.

The chain is built from TRBV5-1 and TRBJ2-7; 9 bases agree with TRBD1. V dropped 4 bases and J dropped 4; count of bases not matched to a gene: 9. There are 15 residues in the CDR3. Germline V gene sequence: CDR1 SGHRS, CDR2 YFSETQ. CDR3 DNA sequence: TGCGCCAGCAGCGCGGGACAGGGTGGGATTTACGAGCAGTACTTC. Protein product: CASSAGQGGIYEQYF.

The gene calls are TRBV25-1 and TRBJ1-2, with D uncertain. The V end lost 2 bases, the J end lost 5 bases, and 15 bases lay between the germline ends. This CDR3 is built from 15 residues. Germline CDR1 and CDR2: MGHDK and SYGVNS. Here the CDR3 reads CASSEGENGLYGYTF. The CDR3 DNA reads as TGTGCCAGCAGTGAAGGGGAGAACGGCCTTTATGGCTACACCTTC.

V usage is TRBV10-3 and J usage is TRBJ1-6, with TRBD1 matching 7 bases. The germline CDR1 and CDR2 sequences are ENHRY and SYGVKD. The CDR3 spans 14 residues. Trimming removed 6 bases from V and 9 bases from J; junction bases left unmatched: 8. The CDR3 loop reads CAISETGKVSPLHF. CDR3 DNA: TGTGCCATCAGCGAGACAGGGAAAGTTTCACCCCTCCACTTT.

The rearrangement uses TRBV19 and TRBJ1-5, with 7 bases aligning to TRBD1. Germline V gene sequence: CDR1 LNHDA, CDR2 SQIVND (reference sequence). The V gene end was trimmed by 9 bases and the J gene end by 2 bases; junction bases not matched to a gene: 10. The CDR3 sequence is 15 residues long. The CDR3 reads CASRDRAGGNQPQHF. Here the CDR3 DNA reads TGTGCCAGCCGAGACAGGGCCGGGGGCAATCAGCCCCAGCATTTT.

V usage is TRBV6-1 and J usage is TRBJ2-5; 16 positions match TRBD2. J was trimmed by 2 bases and V by 9 bases; bases with no gene match: 3. The CDR3 loop spans 15 amino acids. Germline CDR1 and CDR2: MNHNS and SASEGT. The CDR3 nucleotides are TGTGCCAGGGGACTAGCGGGAGGGGGGCAAGAGACCCAGTACTTC. Translation: CARGLAGGGQETQYF.

This clone was recorded only once. This chain links TRBV6-1 with TRBJ1-3; no reliable D call. Trimming shortened V by 5 bases and J by 0 bases, and 8 bases separated the two germline ends. Germline V gene data show CDR1 as MNHNS and CDR2 as SASEGT. This CDR3 region has 14 residues. The DNA of the CDR3 is TGTGCCAGCAGTAAAACAGTCTCTGGAAACACCATATATTTT. Amino acid sequence: CASSKTVSGNTIYF.